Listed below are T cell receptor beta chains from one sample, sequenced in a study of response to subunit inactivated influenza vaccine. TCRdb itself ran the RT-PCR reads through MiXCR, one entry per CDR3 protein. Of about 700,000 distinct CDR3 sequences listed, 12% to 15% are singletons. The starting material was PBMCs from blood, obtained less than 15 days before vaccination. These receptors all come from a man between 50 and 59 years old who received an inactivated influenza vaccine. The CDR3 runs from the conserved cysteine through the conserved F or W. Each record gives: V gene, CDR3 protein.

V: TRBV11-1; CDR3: CASSLSVVLAGTGPQDTQYF
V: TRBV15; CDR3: CATSQGRDSYEQYF
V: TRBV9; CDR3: CASSVSGVSTDTQYF
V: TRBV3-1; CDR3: CASSPPARSPEAFF
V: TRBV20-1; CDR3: CSARRPSGRASETQYF
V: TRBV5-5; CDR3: CASSLGWVGEQFF
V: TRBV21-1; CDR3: CASSIVSGQGAQSYTF
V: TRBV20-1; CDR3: CSASSTRASSRTEQYF
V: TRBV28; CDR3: CASRRGEFGIQYF
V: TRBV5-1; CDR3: CASSQTGTTNTGELFF
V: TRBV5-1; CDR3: CASSRGTAMNTEAFF
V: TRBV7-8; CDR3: CASSQGLAGDIAKNIQYF
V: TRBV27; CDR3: CASSSSFSGGYTGELFF
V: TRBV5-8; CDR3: CASSLDPGGTQYF
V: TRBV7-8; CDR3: CASSSVGGVTIQYF
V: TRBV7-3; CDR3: CASSLMGRGGTGELFF
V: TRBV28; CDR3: CASSPSGSFAMNTQYF
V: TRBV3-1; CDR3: CASSLGTSGKGSEQYF
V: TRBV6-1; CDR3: CASKPGTIFYEQYF
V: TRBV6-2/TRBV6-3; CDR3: CASDYLTGINQPQHF
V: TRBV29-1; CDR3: CSVESGNLIYNEQFF
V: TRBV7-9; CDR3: CASSHPEAFF
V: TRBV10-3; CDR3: CANSESTHSNQPQHF
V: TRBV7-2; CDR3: CASSLRAGGRTGELFF